This T cell receptor beta chain is from a study of T-cell reconstitution after alpha-beta-depleted transplantation in children. Study conclusions and caveats: The authors attributed T-cell counts and diversity one year after transplant mostly to newly produced T cells. Several hundred expanded graft clones reportedly were the source of alpha-beta T cells about two months after transplant. TCRbeta diversity was high at day 60 in some patients (a result of surviving recipient T cells and thymic progenitors).

Unique molecular identifiers were built into the TCRbeta library. Each CDR3 protein is one row after TCRdb ran MiXCR on the PCR reads. Among 3,000 to 4,000 distinct CDR3 sequences listed, around 23% were seen once. This clonotype qualifies as large. The antigen remains undetermined. This CDR3 comprises 12 residues. The germline V gene has CDR1 MDHEN and CDR2 SYDVKM. The V and J ends lost 7 bases and 8 bases respectively, with 14 bases between them. The chain employs TRBV28 and TRBJ1-2, with a tentative D call TRBD1 (6 bases). The sample was PBMCs, mostly from graft donor cells, taken 60 days after TCRalphabeta/CD19-depleted stem cell transplant. The sequence came from a male patient under 10 years old who had a stem cell transplant for acute lymphoblastic leukemia, so the T cells may come from the graft donor. The CDR3 DNA is TGTGCCAGCATAGCAGGGGTCGGCGGCTACACCTTC. Encoded protein: CASIAGVGGYTF.